The clone carrying this T cell receptor beta chain showed up just once. This CDR3 has 13 residues. V was pared by 5 bases and J by 4 bases, with 11 bases between. Germline V lookup: CDR1 MNHEY, CDR2 SMNVEV (reference sequence). The data originate from a study of blood T cell repertoires in COVID-19. Study-level information: Sites in the United States, Italy and Spain provided acute and convalescent COVID-19 samples.

Only in-frame clones appear in the TCRdb table, and some are missing; sequencing was by immunoSEQ multiplex PCR. The sample contains around 250,000 clones, around 88% of which appear only once. Individuals aged roughly 18 to 90 years were recruited from 24 US areas. The source is a woman aged 35 to 49 with acute COVID-19. V is TRBV27 and J is TRBJ2-5; no clear D. Material: PBMCs or T cells enriched from blood (not recorded which). The CDR3 region is CASSTWYAETQYF. CDR3 in DNA: TGTGCCAGCAGTACTTGGTATGCAGAGACCCAGTACTTC.